This is a list of T cell receptor beta chains from one sample in a study of PD-L1 blockade in urothelial cancer. Sequencing was performed with immunoSEQ multiplex PCR; in TCRdb, only in-frame clones are kept and a portion is missing. The table records 40,000 to 45,000 clones, around 89% of them present only once. The sample consisted of PBMCs, taken around atezolizumab (anti-PD-L1) treatment. These receptors all come from a woman aged 55 to 70 with urothelial cancer. Both conserved end residues are part of each CDR3. Each record gives: J gene, clone size, D gene, V gene, CDR3 protein, CDR3 DNA. A D gene is named only where the DNA matches it firmly. The listing skips clone size in some rows; elsewhere it reads once, few, many or a size class.

TRBJ2-7 | - | TRBD1 | TRBV11-2 | CASSSNNRGYEQYF | TGTGCCAGCAGCTCCAATAACAGGGGCTACGAGCAGTACTTC
TRBJ2-7 | - | TRBD1 | TRBV28 | CASTRTGGSYEQYF | TGTGCCAGCACCAGGACAGGGGGCTCCTACGAGCAGTACTTC
TRBJ2-7 | - | - | TRBV5-1 | CASSEWAGSYEQYF | TGCGCCAGCAGCGAGTGGGCAGGATCCTACGAGCAGTACTTC
TRBJ2-4 | - | TRBD1 | TRBV19 | CASRSTGGGIQYF | TGTGCCAGTAGGTCGACAGGGGGAGGCATTCAGTACTTC
TRBJ2-3 | - | - | TRBV2 | CASSELRFSPDTQYF | TGTGCCAGCAGTGAACTGCGATTTTCGCCAGATACGCAGTATTTT
TRBJ1-3 | few | - | TRBV9 | CASTGDRSSGNTIYF | TGTGCCAGCACGGGAGACAGAAGCTCTGGAAACACCATATATTTT
TRBJ1-2 | - | - | TRBV6-7 | CASSLFRTASGYTF | TGTGCCAGCAGTCTATTTAGGACAGCCAGTGGCTACACCTTC
TRBJ2-2 | - | TRBD1 | TRBV5-1 | CASSLSATGGIISGELFF | TGCGCCAGCAGCTTGTCGGCAACAGGGGGTATAATCTCCGGGGAGCTGTTTTTT
TRBJ2-3 | - | TRBD1 | TRBV7-2 | CASSLGQRSTDTQYF | TGTGCCAGCAGCCTGGGACAGCGTAGCACAGATACGCAGTATTTT
TRBJ2-7 | - | TRBD1 | TRBV7-9 | CASSSTTGIGSYEQYF | TGTGCCAGCAGCTCCACGACAGGGATCGGGTCCTACGAGCAGTACTTC
TRBJ2-1 | - | TRBD2 | TRBV7-2 | CASRHLRASGRAPGNEQFF | TGTGCCAGCAGACACCTTAGGGCTAGCGGGAGGGCCCCGGGTAATGAGCAGTTCTTC